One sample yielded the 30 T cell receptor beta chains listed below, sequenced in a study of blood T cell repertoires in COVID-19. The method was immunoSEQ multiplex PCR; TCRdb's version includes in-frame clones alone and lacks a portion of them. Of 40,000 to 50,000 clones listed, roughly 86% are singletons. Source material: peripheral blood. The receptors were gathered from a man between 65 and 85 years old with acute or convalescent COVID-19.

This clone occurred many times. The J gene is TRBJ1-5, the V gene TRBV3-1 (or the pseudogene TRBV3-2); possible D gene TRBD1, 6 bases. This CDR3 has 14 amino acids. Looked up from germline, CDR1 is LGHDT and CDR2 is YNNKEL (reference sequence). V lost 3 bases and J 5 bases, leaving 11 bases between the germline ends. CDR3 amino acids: CASSQGRGHQPQHF. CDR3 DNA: TGTGCCAGCAGCCAGGGCAGGGGTCATCAGCCCCAGCATTTT.

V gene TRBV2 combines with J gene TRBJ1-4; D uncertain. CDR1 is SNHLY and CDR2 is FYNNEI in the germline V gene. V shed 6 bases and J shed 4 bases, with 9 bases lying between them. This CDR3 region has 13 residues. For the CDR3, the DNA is TGTGCCAGCAGATCAGAAAGTAATGAAAAACTGTTTTTT. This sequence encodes CASRSESNEKLFF.

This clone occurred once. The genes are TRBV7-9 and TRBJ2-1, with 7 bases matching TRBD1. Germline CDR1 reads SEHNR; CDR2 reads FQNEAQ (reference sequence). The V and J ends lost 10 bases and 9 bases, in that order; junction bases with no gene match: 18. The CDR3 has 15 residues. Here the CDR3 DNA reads TGTGCCATTCACGAAAGAAGTGACAGGGACGGTGAGCAGTTCTTC. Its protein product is CAIHERSDRDGEQFF.

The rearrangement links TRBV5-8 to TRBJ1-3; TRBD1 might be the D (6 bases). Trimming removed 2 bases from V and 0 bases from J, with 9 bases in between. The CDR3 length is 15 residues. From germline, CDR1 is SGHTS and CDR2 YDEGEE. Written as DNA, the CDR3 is TGTGCCAGCAGCTTCGAGGGGGACTCTGGAAACACCATATATTTT. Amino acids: CASSFEGDSGNTIYF.

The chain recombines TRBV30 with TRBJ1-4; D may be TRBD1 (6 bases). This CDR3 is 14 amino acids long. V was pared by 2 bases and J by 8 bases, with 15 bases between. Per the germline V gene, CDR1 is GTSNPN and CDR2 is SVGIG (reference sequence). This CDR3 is CAWSRGGAGEKLFF. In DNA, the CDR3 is TGTGCCTGGAGTCGAGGGGGGGCCGGGGAAAAACTGTTTTTT. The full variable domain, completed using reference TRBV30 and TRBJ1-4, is SQTIHQWPATLVQPVGSPLSLECTVEGTSNPNLYWYRQAAGRGLQLLFYSVGIGQISSEVPQNLSASRPQDRQFILSSKKLLLSDSGFYLCAWSRGGAGEKLFFGSGTQLSVL.

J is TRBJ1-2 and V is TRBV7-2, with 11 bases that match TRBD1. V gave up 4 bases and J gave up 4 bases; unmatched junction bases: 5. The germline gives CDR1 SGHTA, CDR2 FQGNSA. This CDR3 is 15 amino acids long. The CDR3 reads CASSYFGTGGYGYTF. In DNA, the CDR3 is TGTGCCAGCAGCTACTTTGGGACAGGGGGCTATGGCTACACCTTC.

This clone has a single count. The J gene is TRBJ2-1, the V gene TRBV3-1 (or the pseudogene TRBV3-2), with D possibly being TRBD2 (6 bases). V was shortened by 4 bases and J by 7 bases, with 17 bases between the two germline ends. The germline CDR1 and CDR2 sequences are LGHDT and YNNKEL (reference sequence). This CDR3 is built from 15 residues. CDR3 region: CASSPSRGSVNEQFF. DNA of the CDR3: TGTGCCAGCAGCCCCTCCCGGGGGAGCGTGAATGAGCAGTTCTTC.

The CDR3 region has the DNA TGTGCCAGCAGCTTTGGCAGGGCTAACGAGCAGTACTTC. This gives the protein CASSFGRANEQYF. The chain is built from TRBV11-3 and TRBJ2-7, with D possibly being TRBD1 (5 bases). Germline lookup yields CDR1 SGHNT and CDR2 YENEEA. This CDR3 has 13 residues. V was shortened by 3 bases and J by 5 bases, with 11 bases between the two germline ends.

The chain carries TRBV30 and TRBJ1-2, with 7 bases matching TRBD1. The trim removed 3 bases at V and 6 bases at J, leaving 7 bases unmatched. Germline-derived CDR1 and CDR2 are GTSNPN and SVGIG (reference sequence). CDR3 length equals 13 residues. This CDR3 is CAWSPDRWDGYTF. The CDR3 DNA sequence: TGTGCCTGGAGCCCGGACAGGTGGGATGGCTACACCTTC.

CDR3 bases: TGTGCCAGCAGTGCTCAGGCGAACACTGAAGCTTTCTTT. Its protein product is CASSAQANTEAFF. The rearrangement links TRBV6-4 to TRBJ1-1; D unclear. V lost 4 bases and J lost 1, with 7 bases in between. The CDR3 runs to 13 residues. CDR1 MRHNA and CDR2 SNTAGT come from the germline V gene.

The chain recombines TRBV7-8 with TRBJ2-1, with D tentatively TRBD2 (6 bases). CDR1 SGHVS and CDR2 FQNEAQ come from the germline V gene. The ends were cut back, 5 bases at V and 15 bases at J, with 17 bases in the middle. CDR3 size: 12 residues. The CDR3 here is CASSLGGTAPFF. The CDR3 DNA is TGTGCCAGCAGCCTCGGAGGGACCGCCCCGTTCTTC.

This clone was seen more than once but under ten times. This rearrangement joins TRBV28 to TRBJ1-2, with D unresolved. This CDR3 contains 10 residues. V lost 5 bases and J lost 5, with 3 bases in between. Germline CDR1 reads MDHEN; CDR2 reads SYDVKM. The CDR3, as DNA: TGTGCCAGCAGTCTTTATGGCTACACCTTC. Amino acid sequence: CASSLYGYTF.

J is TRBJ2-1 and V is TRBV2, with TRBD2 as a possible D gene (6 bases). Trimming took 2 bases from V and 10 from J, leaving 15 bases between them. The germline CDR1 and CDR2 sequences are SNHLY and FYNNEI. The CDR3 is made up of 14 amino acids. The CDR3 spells CASSETRLGGEQFF. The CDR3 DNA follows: TGTGCCAGCAGTGAAACCCGTCTGGGAGGAGAGCAGTTCTTC.

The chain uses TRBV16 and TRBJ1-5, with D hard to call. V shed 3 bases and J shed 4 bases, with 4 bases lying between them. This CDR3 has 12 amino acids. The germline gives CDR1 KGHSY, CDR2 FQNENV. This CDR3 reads CASSHRNQPQHF. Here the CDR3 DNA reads TGTGCCAGCAGCCACCGTAATCAGCCCCAGCATTTT.

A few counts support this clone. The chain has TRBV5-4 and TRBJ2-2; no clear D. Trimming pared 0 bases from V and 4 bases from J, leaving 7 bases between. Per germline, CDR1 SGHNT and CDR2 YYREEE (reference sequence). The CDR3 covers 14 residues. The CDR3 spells CASSLVSRTGELFF. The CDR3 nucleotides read TGTGCCAGCAGCTTGGTTTCGCGCACCGGGGAGCTGTTTTTT.

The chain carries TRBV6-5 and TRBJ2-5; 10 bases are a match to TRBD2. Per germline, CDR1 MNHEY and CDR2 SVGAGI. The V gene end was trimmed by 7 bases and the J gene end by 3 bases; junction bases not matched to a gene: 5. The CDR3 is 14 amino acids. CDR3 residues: CASNTGLAEETQYF. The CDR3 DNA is TGTGCCAGCAATACAGGACTAGCGGAAGAGACCCAGTACTTC.

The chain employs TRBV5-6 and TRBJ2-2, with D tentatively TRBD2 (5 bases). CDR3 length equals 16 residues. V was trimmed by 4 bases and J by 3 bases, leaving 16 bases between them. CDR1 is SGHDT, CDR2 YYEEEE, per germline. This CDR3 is CASSLLGDRDTGELFF. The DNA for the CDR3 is TGTGCCAGCAGCCTCCTCGGGGATAGGGACACCGGGGAGCTGTTTTTT. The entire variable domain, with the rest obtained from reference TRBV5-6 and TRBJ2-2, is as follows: DAGVTQSPTHLIKTRGQQVTLRCSPKSGHDTVSWYQQALGQGPQFIFQYYEEEERQRGNFPDRFSGHQFPNYSSELNVNALLLGDSALYLCASSLLGDRDTGELFFGEGSRLTVL.

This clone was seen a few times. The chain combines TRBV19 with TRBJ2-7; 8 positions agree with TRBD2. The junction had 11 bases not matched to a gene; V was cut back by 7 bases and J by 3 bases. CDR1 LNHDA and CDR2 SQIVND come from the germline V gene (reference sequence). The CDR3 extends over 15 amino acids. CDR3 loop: CASTQNREGIYEQYF. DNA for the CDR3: TGTGCCAGTACCCAGAACCGGGAGGGCATCTACGAGCAGTACTTC.

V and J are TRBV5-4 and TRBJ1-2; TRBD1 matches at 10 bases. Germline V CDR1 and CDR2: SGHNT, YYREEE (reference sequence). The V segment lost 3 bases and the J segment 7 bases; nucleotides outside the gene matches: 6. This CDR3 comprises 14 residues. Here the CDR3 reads CASSSGQGFSGYTF. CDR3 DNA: TGTGCCAGCAGCTCGGGACAGGGGTTCTCTGGCTACACCTTC.

CDR3 in amino acids: CASSRDRSYEQYF. In DNA form, the CDR3 reads TGTGCCAGCAGTCGGGACAGATCCTACGAGCAGTACTTC. The chain joins TRBV6-2 or TRBV6-3 to TRBJ2-7, with 7 bases that match TRBD1. The germline V gene has CDR1 MNHEY and CDR2 SVGEGT. There are 13 residues in the CDR3. V lost 5 bases and J lost 1; bases outside the gene matches: 2.

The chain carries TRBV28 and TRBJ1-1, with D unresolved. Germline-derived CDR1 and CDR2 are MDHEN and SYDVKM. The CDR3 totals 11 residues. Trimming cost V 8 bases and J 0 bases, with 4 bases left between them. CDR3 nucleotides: TGTGCCAGCCAGATGAACACTGAAGCTTTCTTT. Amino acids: CASQMNTEAFF.

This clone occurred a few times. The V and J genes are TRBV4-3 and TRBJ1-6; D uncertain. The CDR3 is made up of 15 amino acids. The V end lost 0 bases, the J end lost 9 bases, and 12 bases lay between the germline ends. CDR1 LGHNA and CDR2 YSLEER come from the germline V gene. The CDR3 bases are TGCGCCAGCAGCCAAGATCCTATAGGAGGTTCACCCCTCCACTTT. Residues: CASSQDPIGGSPLHF.

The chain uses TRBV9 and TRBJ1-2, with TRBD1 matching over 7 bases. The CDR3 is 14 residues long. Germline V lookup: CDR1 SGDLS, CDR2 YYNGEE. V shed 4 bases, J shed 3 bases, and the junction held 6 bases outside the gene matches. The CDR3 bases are TGTGCCAGCAGCACCCACAGGGGAGACTATGGCTACACCTTC. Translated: CASSTHRGDYGYTF.

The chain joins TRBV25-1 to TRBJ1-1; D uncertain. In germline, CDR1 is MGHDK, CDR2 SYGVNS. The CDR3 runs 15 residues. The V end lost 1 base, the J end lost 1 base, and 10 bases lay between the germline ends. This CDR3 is CASSEWGDPNTEAFF. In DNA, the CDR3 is TGTGCCAGCAGTGAATGGGGAGATCCGAACACTGAAGCTTTCTTT.

CDR3 nucleotides: TGTGCCAGCACCATGGACAGGGGGGACGAGCAGTACTTC. This codes for CASTMDRGDEQYF. This chain uses TRBV5-4 with TRBJ2-7; 10 positions match TRBD1. The CDR3 loop spans 13 amino acids. With 6 bases clipped from V and 5 bases from J, the junction kept 5 bases outside the gene matches. The germline gives CDR1 SGHNT, CDR2 YYREEE (reference sequence).

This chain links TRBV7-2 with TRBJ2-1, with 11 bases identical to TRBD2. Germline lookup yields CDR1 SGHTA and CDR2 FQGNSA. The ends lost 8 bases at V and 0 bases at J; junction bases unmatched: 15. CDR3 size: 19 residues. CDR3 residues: CASRQPGLAERSSYNEQFF. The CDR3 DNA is TGTGCCAGCCGACAACCGGGACTAGCGGAGAGGAGCTCCTACAATGAGCAGTTCTTC.

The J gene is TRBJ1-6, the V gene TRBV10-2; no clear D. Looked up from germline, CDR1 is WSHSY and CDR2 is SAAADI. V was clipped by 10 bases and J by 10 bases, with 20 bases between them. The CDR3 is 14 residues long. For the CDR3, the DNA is TGCGCCACCAGCCGAGAACCCCGGGAGTCACCCCTCCACTTT. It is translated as CATSREPRESPLHF.

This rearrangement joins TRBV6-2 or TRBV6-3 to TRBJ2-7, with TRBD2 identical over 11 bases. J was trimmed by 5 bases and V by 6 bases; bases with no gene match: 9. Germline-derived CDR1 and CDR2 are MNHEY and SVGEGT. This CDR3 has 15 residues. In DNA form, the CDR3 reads TGTGCCAGCAGCCGACTAGCGGGGCTAGGCAACGAGCAGTACTTC. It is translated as CASSRLAGLGNEQYF.

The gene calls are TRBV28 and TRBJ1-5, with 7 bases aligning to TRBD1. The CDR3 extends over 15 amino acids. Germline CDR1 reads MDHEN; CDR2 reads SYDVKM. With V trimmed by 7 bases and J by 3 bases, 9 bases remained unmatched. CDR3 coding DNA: TGTGCCAGCAAACGTATCGACAGGGACAATCAGCCCCAGCATTTT. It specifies CASKRIDRDNQPQHF. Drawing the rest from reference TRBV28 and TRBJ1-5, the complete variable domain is DVKVTQSSRYLVKRTGEKVFLECVQDMDHENMFWYRQDPGLGLRLIYFSYDVKMKEKGDIPEGYSVSREKKERFSLILESASTNQTSMYLCASKRIDRDNQPQHFGDGTRLSIL.

The CDR3 reads CASSLGGQGNTEAFF. CDR3 bases: TGTGCCAGCAGCTTAGGGGGACAGGGGAACACTGAAGCTTTCTTT. J is TRBJ1-1 and V is TRBV7-9; 9 bases map to TRBD1. The CDR3 runs to 15 residues. Germline trimming cut 1 base from V and 1 base from J; bases unmatched to any gene: 1. CDR1 and CDR2 (germline): SEHNR, FQNEAQ (reference sequence).